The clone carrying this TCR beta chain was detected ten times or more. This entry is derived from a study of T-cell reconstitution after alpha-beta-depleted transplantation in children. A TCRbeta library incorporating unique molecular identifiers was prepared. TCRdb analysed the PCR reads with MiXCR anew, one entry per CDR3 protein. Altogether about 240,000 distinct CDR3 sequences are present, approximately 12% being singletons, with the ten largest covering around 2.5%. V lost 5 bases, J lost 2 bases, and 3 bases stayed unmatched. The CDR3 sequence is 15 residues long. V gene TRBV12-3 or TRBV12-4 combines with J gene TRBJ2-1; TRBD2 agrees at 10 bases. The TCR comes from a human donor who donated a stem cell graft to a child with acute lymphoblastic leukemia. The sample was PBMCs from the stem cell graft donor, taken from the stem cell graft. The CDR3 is CASSGLAVTYNEQFF. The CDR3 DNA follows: TGTGCCAGCAGTGGACTAGCGGTCACCTACAATGAGCAGTTCTTC.